This entry features one T cell receptor beta chain sequence. The protocol was immunoSEQ multiplex PCR, while the TCRdb copy is restricted to in-frame clones and leaves out a portion. The table shows around 25,000 clones, with 65% to 75% occurring only once. The entry originates in a study of early stage breast cancer tumors. The CDR3 is made up of 16 amino acids. J gave up 0 bases and V 6 bases, and 10 bases lay outside the gene matches. Per the germline V gene, CDR1 is PRHDT and CDR2 is FYEKMQ (reference sequence). V usage is TRBV13 and J usage is TRBJ1-1, with 7 bases lining up with TRBD1. This clonotype was sampled from a person aged 55 to 70 with breast cancer. Specimen: breast tumor tissue. Here the CDR3 reads CASSLAGGVMNTEAFF. CDR3 nucleotides: TGTGCCAGCAGTCTCGCAGGGGGTGTCATGAACACTGAAGCTTTCTTT.